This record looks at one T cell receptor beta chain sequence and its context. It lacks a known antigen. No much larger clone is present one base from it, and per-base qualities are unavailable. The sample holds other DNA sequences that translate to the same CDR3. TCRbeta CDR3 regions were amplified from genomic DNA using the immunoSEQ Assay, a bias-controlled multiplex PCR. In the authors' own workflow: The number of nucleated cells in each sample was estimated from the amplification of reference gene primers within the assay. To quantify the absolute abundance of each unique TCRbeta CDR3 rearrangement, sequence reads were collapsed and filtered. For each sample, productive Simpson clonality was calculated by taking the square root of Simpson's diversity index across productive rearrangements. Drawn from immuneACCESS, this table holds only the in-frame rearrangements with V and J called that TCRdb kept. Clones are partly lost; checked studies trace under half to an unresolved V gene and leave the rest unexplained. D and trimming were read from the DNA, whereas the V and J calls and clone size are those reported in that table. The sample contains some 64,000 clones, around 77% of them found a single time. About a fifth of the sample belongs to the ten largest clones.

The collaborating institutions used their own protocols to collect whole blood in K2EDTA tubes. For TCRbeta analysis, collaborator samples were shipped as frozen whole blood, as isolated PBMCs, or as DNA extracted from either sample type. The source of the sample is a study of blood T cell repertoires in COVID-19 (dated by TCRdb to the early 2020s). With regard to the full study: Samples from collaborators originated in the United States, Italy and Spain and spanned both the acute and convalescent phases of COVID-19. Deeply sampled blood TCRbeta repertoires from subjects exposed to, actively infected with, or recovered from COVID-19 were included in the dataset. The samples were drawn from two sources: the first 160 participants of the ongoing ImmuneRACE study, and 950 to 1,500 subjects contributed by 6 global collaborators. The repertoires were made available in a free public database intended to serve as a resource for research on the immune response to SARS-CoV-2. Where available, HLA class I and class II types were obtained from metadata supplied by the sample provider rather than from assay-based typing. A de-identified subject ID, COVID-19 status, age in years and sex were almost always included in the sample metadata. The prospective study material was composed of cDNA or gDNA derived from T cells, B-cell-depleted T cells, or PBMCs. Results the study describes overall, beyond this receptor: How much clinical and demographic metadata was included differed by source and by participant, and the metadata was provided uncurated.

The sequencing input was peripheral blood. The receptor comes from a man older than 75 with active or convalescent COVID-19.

The CDR3 protein: CASSLRGSYGYTF. The nucleotide sequence is given as TGTGCCAGCAGTTTAAGGGGGTCCTATGGCTACACCTTC. This chain is built from TRBV28 and TRBJ1-2; a tentative D match to TRBD1 spans 6 bases. The germline V gene provides CDR1 MDHEN and CDR2 SYDVKM. At the junction V is shortened by 2 bases and J by 4 bases, with 8 bases in between. The CDR3 runs 13 residues from the cysteine to the phenylalanine. CDR3 DNA only is kept here, 39 bases in frame from base 1.